A selection of T cell receptor beta chains follows, all from one sample in a study of T-cell memory formation after mild COVID-19. TCRdb called the 5' RACE reads again in MiXCR, with one record for every CDR3 protein. This sample carries some 200,000 distinct CDR3 sequences, about a fifth of them seen once, and the ten largest clones take 20% to 25%. Sequencing was carried out using PBMCs or a T cell subset sorted from them (not recorded which). The receptors stem from an adult woman who had mild COVID-19 (a few samples of this study predate the infection). Cell type and time point are not known. Each CDR3 is given with its conserved first and last residue. The D gene is left open where the match is weak. Expanded clones get a size class; other rows say once, few or many, or leave the size out.

size: -
J: TRBJ1-1
D: -
V: TRBV29-1
CDR3: CSVAYTEAFF
DNA: TGCAGCGTTGCCTACACTGAAGCTTTCTTT

size: -
J: TRBJ1-1
D: TRBD1
V: TRBV20-1
CDR3: CSASTGDTEAFF
DNA: TGCAGTGCTAGTACAGGGGACACTGAAGCTTTCTTT

size: many
J: TRBJ2-7
D: -
V: TRBV7-9
CDR3: CASSFSSSYEQYF
DNA: TGTGCCAGCAGCTTCTCGAGTTCCTACGAGCAGTACTTC

size: few
J: TRBJ2-1
D: TRBD1
V: TRBV7-9
CDR3: CASSPPQGESYNEQFF
DNA: TGTGCCAGCAGTCCCCCCCAGGGGGAGTCCTACAATGAGCAGTTCTTC

size: -
J: TRBJ2-1
D: -
V: TRBV29-1
CDR3: CSVAPGVPYNEQFF
DNA: TGCAGCGTTGCTCCGGGGGTTCCCTACAATGAGCAGTTCTTC

size: many
J: TRBJ1-1
D: TRBD1
V: TRBV4-2
CDR3: CASSQRQGTEAFF
DNA: TGTGCCAGCAGCCAAAGACAGGGCACTGAAGCTTTCTTT

size: -
J: TRBJ2-7
D: TRBD1
V: TRBV5-1
CDR3: CASSWTQGQGAYEQYF
DNA: TGCGCCAGCAGCTGGACCCAGGGACAGGGGGCCTACGAGCAGTACTTC

size: few
J: TRBJ2-3
D: -
V: TRBV7-9
CDR3: CASSLSRGGETDTQYF
DNA: TGTGCCAGCAGCTTATCTAGGGGGGGAGAAACAGATACGCAGTATTTT

size: -
J: TRBJ2-3
D: -
V: TRBV30
CDR3: CAWSNAGATTDTQYF
DNA: TGTGCCTGGAGTAACGCAGGGGCCACCACAGATACGCAGTATTTT

size: -
J: TRBJ1-1
D: -
V: TRBV18
CDR3: CASSPSGDSRREAFF
DNA: TGTGCCAGCTCACCATCGGGCGACAGCCGAAGGGAAGCTTTCTTT

size: -
J: TRBJ2-7
D: TRBD1
V: TRBV7-9
CDR3: CASSFWTGEVHEQYF
DNA: TGTGCCAGCAGCTTCTGGACAGGGGAGGTCCACGAGCAGTACTTC

size: -
J: TRBJ1-1
D: -
V: TRBV4-1
CDR3: CASSQVTGMNTEAFF
DNA: TGCGCCAGCAGCCAAGTGACAGGAATGAACACTGAAGCTTTCTTT

size: few
J: TRBJ2-3
D: TRBD2
V: TRBV29-1
CDR3: CSVEDQGSGGTDTQYF
DNA: TGCAGCGTTGAAGATCAGGGTAGCGGGGGGACAGATACGCAGTATTTT

size: few
J: TRBJ1-5
D: -
V: TRBV6-5
CDR3: CASSPTDNQPQHF
DNA: TGTGCCAGCAGTCCGACAGACAATCAGCCCCAGCATTTT

size: -
J: TRBJ1-1
D: -
V: TRBV5-1
CDR3: CASSLGDGENTEAFF
DNA: TGCGCCAGCAGCTTGGGGGACGGGGAGAACACTGAAGCTTTCTTT

size: -
J: TRBJ1-1
D: TRBD1
V: TRBV15
CDR3: CATSSRQGGTEAFF
DNA: TGTGCCACCAGCTCTCGACAGGGGGGCACTGAAGCTTTCTTT

size: few
J: TRBJ2-7
D: TRBD1
V: TRBV9
CDR3: CASSVGDRGSYEQYF
DNA: TGTGCCAGCAGCGTAGGTGACAGGGGGTCCTACGAGCAGTACTTC

size: -
J: TRBJ2-2
D: -
V: TRBV9
CDR3: CASSVAGRNTGELFF
DNA: TGTGCCAGCAGCGTAGCCGGGAGGAACACCGGGGAGCTGTTTTTT